This TCR beta chain was identified in a study of cytomegalovirus exposure and HLA in healthy donors (dated by TCRdb to the late 2010s). Study-level background: According to an earlier analysis of 450 to 650 of the donors, roughly 180 million T cells yielded roughly 100 million unique TCR beta sequences and approximately 300 Gb of sequence data. An early release that covered about 600 HLA-typed donors contained about 300 gigabases of sequencing data and 75 million to 100 million unique TCR sequences. Of the roughly 430 genotyped donors, 65% to 90% fell in the genetic ancestry cluster associated with self-reported Caucasian donors. The study was designed to test whether signatures of past pathogen exposure could be identified by cataloging public T cell receptors. The study profiled the T cell repertoires of 666 subjects by immunosequencing and related them to cytomegalovirus serostatus. A separate validation cohort of over 95 different subjects was used in addition to the approximately 670-subject first cohort. To predict cytomegalovirus infection status, the study combined high-throughput TCR immunosequencing, statistical association of individual TCRs with disease status, and machine learning. In a later analysis, previously published TCR beta repertoires from several hundred donors were re-analyzed and high-resolution HLA genotyping was added so that TCR occurrence patterns could be studied. The later analysis used no new phenotypic data to find candidate immune exposures, relying instead on TCR beta sequences and their occurrence across donors. In an earlier analysis of more than 550 of the donors, high-throughput TCR beta sequencing was used to judge whether each TCR beta V gene segment behaved as functional or pseudogenic. Donor age, sex, ethnicity and CMV serostatus were compiled together with the repertoire data. A later genetic analysis took genome-wide SNP genotypes for about 60% of the roughly 670 donors and used that subset as a discovery cohort. Every discovery cohort repertoire had been produced on one sequencing platform. HLA typing included class I and class II loci at four-digit resolution. Typing coverage varied by locus: roughly 629-640 donors for A, B, C, DRB1 and DQB1; approximately 500 for DQA1; over 600 for DPA1; around 450 for DPB1. About five DR-DQ haplotypes were handled as single units for association and clustering, since linkage in the cohort was strong. Among 300 to 450 genotyped donors of the cohort, an average of approximately 240,000 unique TCR beta nucleotide sequences were sequenced per donor, around a sixth of them non-productive.

Preparation of the library involved the immunoSEQ multiplex PCR assay. For the multiplex PCR, a mixture combining 60 forward primers for TCR Vbeta segments and 13 reverse primers for TCR Jbeta segments was used. The CDR3 region of rearranged TCR beta genes was amplified from genomic DNA by a multiplex PCR assay. The amplified TCR beta libraries were sequenced on the Illumina HiSeq System as 87-base-pair reads. In the authors' own workflow: Across the 640 or so repertoires, a later analysis counted tens of millions of unique TCR beta chains, 9.5 million to 12 million of which were shared by at least two donors. A nearest-neighbor algorithm error-corrected the raw reads and collapsed the reads into unique sequences, merging closely related sequences to remove PCR and sequencing errors. V, D and J gene segments were assigned by aligning CDR3 sequences to IMGT reference sequences. For a sequence to be retained, a match of at least six nucleotides was required to both a V gene segment and a J gene segment. A rearrangement counted as productive if the CDR3 had no stop codons and remained in frame with V and J, and every other rearrangement counted as non-productive. Following IMGT convention, CDR3 was defined as the stretch from the second conserved V-encoded cysteine up to the conserved J-encoded phenylalanine. The earlier analysis of about 570 of the donors excluded any sequence lacking an unambiguous match to a single V gene segment. An earlier analysis of 500 to 600 of the donors classified V segments as functional when productive rearrangements were above 56.7% and as segregating when the standard deviation between donors was above 5%. To diagnose cytomegalovirus status from the catalog of TCR beta chain sequences, a statistical classification framework was built. In a later analysis, TCR nucleotide sequences were compared against IMGT/GENE-DB human TR gene sequences so that V and J genes could be assigned. The TCRdist pipeline was used in a later analysis to assign CDR3 sequences and most-parsimonious VDJ recombination scenarios. In a later analysis, each TCR beta chain was defined by its CDR3 amino acid sequence together with its V-gene family, and reads lacking a unique V-gene family were excluded. To address suspected cross-contamination and a sequencing artifact, a later analysis removed approximately 600 highly shared, low-generation-probability nucleotide sequences. A later analysis calculated a clonal expansion index for each public chain from normalized within-repertoire ranks of inferred template counts. In a later analysis, generation probabilities were computed with a VDJ recombination model fitted to out-of-frame rearrangements, and the resulting probabilities were checked against IGoR. In a later analysis, TCR-TCR, TCR-HLA and TCR-CMV co-occurrence was scored with hypergeometric tests, and a repertoire-size bias correction was applied to TCR pairs. In a later analysis, false discovery rates were estimated by permuting HLA or CMV assignments 20 times. In a later analysis, co-occurring TCRs were grouped using DBSCAN, and TCRdist sequence similarity was added for clustering within HLA-allele-positive subsets. For co-occurrence clustering, repertoires with fewer than 30,000 or more than 120,000 public chains were excluded, along with five repertoires with anomalous nucleotide sharing. The table comes from immuneACCESS by way of TCRdb, which keeps in-frame sequences with V and J called. Part of the clones is missing from these tables; in studies checked, under half for an unresolved V gene and the rest for unknown reasons. The DNA gave D and trimming, while V, J and clone size come from that table. This sample gives roughly 150,000 clones in total; roughly 70% of them show up just once. The ten largest make up about 1.5% of the sample.

Summary of the overall study and its limitations: Because HLA typing was missing for some donors at each locus, association tests included only the typed subset. Compared with equally common non-associated chains, HLA-associated TCR beta chains in a later analysis were more clonally expanded and had lower generation probabilities. Compared with the roughly 670-donor mean, donors in an Asian-associated ancestry cluster had fewer N-insertions in productive TCRs, according to a later genetic analysis. It was suggested by the authors that the approach could potentially be generalized to other disease states and immunological phenotypes. A group of highly shared sequence variants was considered likely to be a technical artifact of the sequencing pipeline. A later analysis associated approximately 17,000 TCR beta sequences with specific HLA alleles at a false discovery rate of 0.05. Linkage disequilibrium might explain the correlated functional status among segregating V segments, but an unknown experimental factor could not be ruled out. Broadly in line with IMGT annotations, most TCR beta V segments showed up in productive rearrangements about 87% or about 30% of the time in an earlier analysis of around 550 of the donors. Only TCR beta chains were sequenced in this cohort, and the absence of alpha or paired-chain data limited detectable features. According to a later analysis, most CMV-associated TCR beta chains appeared to be HLA-restricted, and the HLA associations seemed to be driven largely by CMV exposure. In both the original and validation cohorts, the classifier was reported to diagnose cytomegalovirus status with high specificity and sensitivity. The only immune exposure information available for the cohort was CMV serostatus. The study listed 150 to 200 TCR beta chains as associated with cytomegalovirus. V-gene and J-gene trimming of TCR beta chains was associated with a missense DCLRE1C variant in a later genetic analysis, and the association was replicated in an independent cohort. Because the 87-base-pair reads could not distinguish some IMGT-functional V segments, including TRBV6-2 and TRBV6-3, those segments were excluded. A further reported finding was that TCR beta sequences accurately predicted the HLA-A and HLA-B alleles for most subjects in the first cohort. In a later analysis, the rate of TCR association differed among HLA loci, with DRB1 alleles having the most associated TCRs and HLA-C alleles having the fewest. Across donors, most TCR sequences were observed very rarely, whereas some public TCRs were present in many individuals. Strong co-occurrence of HLA alleles, especially DR and DQ, made assigning TCR associations to individual alleles difficult. Over 15 rarely observed V segments, including chromosome 9 orphons, were excluded from the earlier analysis of about 600 of the donors because counts were too low. A later analysis reported that several top co-occurrence clusters appeared linked to parvovirus B19, influenza, CMV and Epstein-Barr virus. A few of the identified cytomegalovirus-associated TCR beta chains were confirmed in vitro to be specific for cytomegalovirus antigens. The presence/absence analyses assumed that sequencing depth was roughly uniform across donors, and that assumption may not be true.

The CDR3 measures 15 amino acids from cysteine to phenylalanine. Of the read, only the CDR3 DNA is kept; its 45 bases are in frame from base 1. As regards this clone: Its antigen remains undetermined. Base qualities were left out, and no much larger clone turns up one base away.

In total, fewer than 750 healthy bone marrow donors made up the cohort. Cohort members were all nominally healthy when sampled, although unrecorded immune exposures were likely present. CMV serostatus was positive for 289 and negative for about 55% of the roughly 670 cohort members, and was not recorded for this donor. Each donor provided a peripheral blood sample, and peripheral blood mononuclear cells were used for TCR beta sequencing. Genomic DNA extraction from the blood cell samples was performed with the Qiagen DNeasy Blood Extraction Kit. The receptor was isolated from a human donor in good health. Here the chain combines TRBV21-1 and TRBJ1-1; the table names TRBD1, a call not compared with the DNA. TRBV21-1 is labeled a pseudogene. The sequenced sample consisted of PBMCs. DNA sequence: TGTGCCAGCGGCGAGGGGGTATGGCTGAACACTGAAGCTTTCTTT. Its translation is CASGEGVWLNTEAFF.